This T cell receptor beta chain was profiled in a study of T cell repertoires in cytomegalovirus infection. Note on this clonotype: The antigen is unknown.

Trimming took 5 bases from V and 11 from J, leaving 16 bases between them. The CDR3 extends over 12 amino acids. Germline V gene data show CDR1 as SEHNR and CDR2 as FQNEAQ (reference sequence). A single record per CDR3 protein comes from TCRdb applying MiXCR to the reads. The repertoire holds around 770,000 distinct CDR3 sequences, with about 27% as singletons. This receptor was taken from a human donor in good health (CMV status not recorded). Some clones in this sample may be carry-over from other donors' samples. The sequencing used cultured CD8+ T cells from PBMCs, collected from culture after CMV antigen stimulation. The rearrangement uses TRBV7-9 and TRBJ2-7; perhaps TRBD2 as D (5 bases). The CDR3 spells CASSPREGAEYV. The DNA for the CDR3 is TGTGCCAGCAGCCCCCGTGAGGGTGCCGAGTACGTC.